One sample yielded the 18 T cell receptor beta chains listed below, sequenced in a study of shared clonotypes between healthy human individuals (TCRdb year 2020). Library construction relied on the immunoSEQ multiplex PCR assay. TCRdb retrieved this table from immuneACCESS and kept in-frame rearrangements only. Not all clones are present; in checked studies, unresolved V genes account for under half, and no reason is known for the remainder. The sample yields 2,500,000 or so clones; roughly 92% were counted once. The top ten clones comprise over 0.12% of the sample. The source material was naive CD4+ T cells sorted from blood. The cell subset or site label corresponds to: CD45RA+ positively selected. These receptors were taken from a man in his late teens or twenties in good health.

The chain uses TRBV6-1 and TRBJ1-2; D remains unclear. The CDR3 runs 14 residues. The V end was cut by 4 bases, the J end by 8 bases, with 17 bases between. Germline V gene sequence: CDR1 MNHNS, CDR2 SASEGT. The CDR3 coding sequence is TGTGCCAGCAGTGGAACGCACAGAGGCTCGGGCTACACCTTC. Translated: CASSGTHRGSGYTF.

This clone turned up a few times. The identical CDR3 is also encoded by other nucleotide sequences in the sample. This chain connects TRBV28 to TRBJ2-7, with TRBD2 matching over 7 bases. Germline V gene lookup returns CDR1 MDHEN and CDR2 SYDVKM. The CDR3 length is 13 residues. V lost 8 bases, J lost 2 bases, and 6 bases stayed unmatched. The CDR3 sequence is CASSSGGTYEQYF. CDR3 nucleotide sequence: TGTGCCAGCTCTTCGGGGGGAACCTACGAGCAGTACTTC.

The genes are TRBV4-1 and TRBJ2-5; D possibly corresponds to TRBD1 (7 bases). CDR1 and CDR2 (germline): MGHRA, YSYEKL. Trimming pared 2 bases from V and 2 bases from J, leaving 12 bases between. The CDR3 has 15 residues. The CDR3 region is CASSQPRDSQETQYF. CDR3 bases: TGCGCCAGCAGCCAACCGCGGGACAGTCAAGAGACCCAGTACTTC.

The chain employs TRBV11-3 and TRBJ2-7; D remains unclear. This CDR3 is 12 amino acids long. Germline V gene lookup returns CDR1 SGHNT and CDR2 YENEEA. With 0 bases removed from V and 4 bases from J, the gap between germline ends came to 4 bases. CDR3 nucleotide sequence: TGTGCCAGCAGCTTAGATCGTTACGAGCAGTACTTC. Translation gives CASSLDRYEQYF.

This chain joins TRBV6-1 and TRBJ2-7; D is possibly TRBD1 (5 bases). This CDR3 has 15 residues. Germline CDR1 MNHNS, CDR2 SASEGT. The V end lost 1 base, the J end lost 5 bases, and 15 bases lay between the germline ends. CDR3 amino acids: CASSEVWQGNHEQYF. CDR3 nucleotides: TGTGCCAGCAGTGAAGTATGGCAGGGTAACCACGAGCAGTACTTC.

The rearrangement uses TRBV6-6 and TRBJ2-2, with 11 bases identical to TRBD2. Germline V lookup: CDR1 MNHNY, CDR2 SVGAGI (reference sequence). The trim removed 7 bases at V and 6 bases at J, leaving 4 bases unmatched. This CDR3 has 14 residues. CDR3 bases: TGTGCCAGCACCATTAGCGGGAGGGCCGGGGAGCTGTTTTTT. This gives the protein CASTISGRAGELFF.

The genes are TRBV19 and TRBJ1-2; 7 bases match TRBD1. Germline-derived CDR1 and CDR2 are LNHDA and SQIVND (reference sequence). The V gene end was trimmed by 3 bases and the J gene end by 6 bases; junction bases not matched to a gene: 4. This CDR3 has 13 amino acids. For the CDR3, the DNA is TGTGCCAGTAGTATTAGGACAGGCAATGGCTACACCTTC. Its translation: CASSIRTGNGYTF.

The V call is TRBV6-5, the J call TRBJ1-4; weak D call: TRBD1 (6 bases). V gave up 6 bases and J gave up 1 base, with 12 bases separating them. The CDR3 is made up of 15 amino acids. Germline CDR1 and CDR2: MNHEY and SVGAGI. Written as DNA, the CDR3 is TGTGCCAGCAGGGTTGACAGGCGAACTAATGAAAAACTGTTTTTT. Protein sequence: CASRVDRRTNEKLFF.

The rearrangement links TRBV10-3 to TRBJ1-2, with TRBD1 matching over 7 bases. Germline lookup yields CDR1 ENHRY and CDR2 SYGVKD. The CDR3 length is 17 residues. With V trimmed by 2 bases and J by 3 bases, 12 bases remained unmatched. The CDR3 DNA sequence: TGTGCCATCAGTGAGAGGCAGGGGGGTATCTTTGACTATGGCTACACCTTC. It encodes CAISERQGGIFDYGYTF.

The chain uses TRBV6-1 and TRBJ2-7, with a possible D match to TRBD1 (5 bases). V lost 3 bases and J 7 bases, leaving 22 bases between the germline ends. The CDR3 consists of 16 residues. Germline V gene lookup returns CDR1 MNHNS and CDR2 SASEGT. The CDR3 DNA is TGTGCCAGCAGTGAGGCACAGGTCTGGGGTATAGGGGAGCAGTACTTC. It yields the protein CASSEAQVWGIGEQYF.

This sequence joins TRBV9 and TRBJ2-7; either TRBD1 or TRBD2 may supply D (6 bases each). The CDR3 runs to 17 residues. The ends were cut back, 3 bases at V and 6 bases at J, with 25 bases in the middle. Looked up from germline, CDR1 is SGDLS and CDR2 is YYNGEE. This CDR3 is CASSARGAGTGPGEQYF. In DNA form, the CDR3 reads TGTGCCAGCAGCGCAAGGGGGGCGGGGACTGGCCCTGGCGAGCAGTACTTC.

The chain carries TRBV19 and TRBJ2-2; possibly TRBD1 for D (5 bases). V lost 7 bases, J lost 8 bases, and 11 bases lay in between. There are 12 residues in the CDR3. Germline V gene data show CDR1 as LNHDA and CDR2 as SQIVND (reference sequence). CDR3 nucleotide sequence: TGTGCCAGTACCAGGGATGTAGGGGAGCTGTTTTTT. It is translated as CASTRDVGELFF.

The rearrangement links TRBV7-2 to TRBJ2-2, with a weak D call TRBD1 (6 bases). V gave up 5 bases and J gave up 1 base, with 14 bases separating them. The CDR3 loop spans 16 amino acids. The germline V gene encodes CDR1 SGHTA and CDR2 FQGNSA. CDR3 nucleotide sequence: TGTGCCAGCAGCCTCACAGGGAGCAAGAACACCGGGGAGCTGTTTTTT. Its protein product is CASSLTGSKNTGELFF.

The chain employs TRBV28 and TRBJ1-4, with 7 positions matching TRBD1. CDR1 is MDHEN and CDR2 is SYDVKM in the germline V gene. This CDR3 is built from 15 residues. The V and J ends lost 7 bases and 8 bases, in that order; junction bases with no gene match: 13. The chain's CDR3 is CASTQGGGMREKLFF. CDR3 DNA: TGTGCCAGCACCCAGGGAGGGGGCATGAGGGAAAAACTGTTTTTT.

The chain uses TRBV7-9 and TRBJ2-1; 10 bases match TRBD1. Germline CDR1 SEHNR, CDR2 FQNEAQ (reference sequence). V trimming: 7 bases; J trimming: 10 bases; junction bases outside the gene matches: 13. The CDR3 extends over 15 amino acids. In nucleotides, the CDR3 is TGTGCCAGCACCTGGGGGACAGGGGACAATGAAGAGCAGTTCTTC. Amino acid sequence: CASTWGTGDNEEQFF.

Comments on this clone: Other DNA sequences from this sample encode an identical CDR3 as well. This chain uses TRBV25-1 with TRBJ2-6; D gene unclear. There are 13 residues in the CDR3. Per the germline V gene, CDR1 is MGHDK and CDR2 is SYGVNS. V lost 5 bases to trimming and J lost 2 bases, with 4 bases between them. The CDR3: CASSPTGANVLTF. The CDR3 nucleotides are TGTGCCAGCAGTCCAACTGGGGCCAACGTCCTGACTTTC.

A note on this clone: The sample has other DNA sequences that encode this CDR3 too. The gene calls are TRBV27 and TRBJ1-5, with D possibly being TRBD1 (5 bases). Germline V lookup: CDR1 MNHEY, CDR2 SMNVEV (reference sequence). The length of the CDR3 is 12 residues. Trimming pared 2 bases from V and 9 bases from J, leaving 8 bases between. The DNA for the CDR3 is TGTGCCAGCAGTTTACGGGGGGGGCCCCAGCATTTT. Protein product: CASSLRGGPQHF.

This clone occurred once. The rearrangement links TRBV7-9 to TRBJ2-5; maybe TRBD2 (5 bases). The CDR3 contains 14 residues. Per the germline V gene, CDR1 is SEHNR and CDR2 is FQNEAQ (reference sequence). V lost 6 bases and J lost 1, with 12 bases in between. This CDR3 reads CASSPSRGQETQYF. CDR3 DNA sequence: TGTGCCAGCAGTCCTTCCCGGGGCCAAGAGACCCAGTACTTC.